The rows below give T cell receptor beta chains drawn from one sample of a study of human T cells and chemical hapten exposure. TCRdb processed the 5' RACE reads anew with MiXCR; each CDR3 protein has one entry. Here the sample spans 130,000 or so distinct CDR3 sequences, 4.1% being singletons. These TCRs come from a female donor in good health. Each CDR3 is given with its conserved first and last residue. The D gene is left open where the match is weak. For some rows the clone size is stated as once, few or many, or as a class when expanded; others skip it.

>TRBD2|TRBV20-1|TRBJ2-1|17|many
CSARVVGRGTIYNEQFF
TGCAGTGCTAGGGTTGTCGGTCGGGGGACTATTTACAATGAGCAGTTCTTC
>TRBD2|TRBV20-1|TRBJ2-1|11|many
CSGSGGNEQFF
TGCAGTGGCTCGGGGGGCAATGAGCAGTTCTTC
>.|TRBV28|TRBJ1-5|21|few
CASSYAPSVGNRAASIRPQHF
TGTGCCAGCAGTTACGCCCCATCGGTTGGGAACCGAGCGGCAAGTATCCGGCCCCAGCATTTT
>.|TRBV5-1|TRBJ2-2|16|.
CASSLIVSAETGELFF
TGCGCCAGCAGCTTGATTGTGTCGGCGGAAACCGGGGAGCTGTTTTTT
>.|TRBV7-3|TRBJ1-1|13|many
CASSFDRMTEAFF
TGTGCCAGCAGCTTCGACAGGATGACTGAAGCTTTCTTT
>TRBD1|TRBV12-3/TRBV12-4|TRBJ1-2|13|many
CASSPQGGYGYTF
TGTGCCAGCAGCCCCCAGGGGGGTTATGGCTACACCTTC
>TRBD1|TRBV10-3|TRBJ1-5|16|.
CAISESLDRDNQPQHF
TGTGCCATCAGTGAGTCACTCGACAGGGACAATCAGCCCCAGCATTTT
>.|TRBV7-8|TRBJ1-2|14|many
CASRGSQPGYGYTF
TGTGCCAGCAGAGGGAGCCAGCCTGGCTATGGCTACACCTTC
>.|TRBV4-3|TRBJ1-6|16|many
CASSQDLQGFNSPLHF
TGCGCCAGCAGCCAAGATCTCCAGGGTTTCAATTCACCCCTCCACTTT
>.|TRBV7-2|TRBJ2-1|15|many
CASSLAGLVHNEQFF
TGTGCCAGCAGCTTAGCTGGTTTAGTCCACAATGAGCAGTTCTTC
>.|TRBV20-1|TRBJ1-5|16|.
CSARPTGSYSNQPQHF
TGCAGTGCTAGACCGACAGGATCTTATAGCAATCAGCCCCAGCATTTT
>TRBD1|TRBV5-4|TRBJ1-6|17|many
CASSLVRGGQEGSPLHF
TGTGCCAGCAGCTTAGTTAGGGGGGGACAGGAAGGATCACCCCTCCACTTT
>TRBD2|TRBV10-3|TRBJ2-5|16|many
CAISTLAGGLPEAQYF
TGTGCCATCAGTACCTTAGCGGGGGGCCTTCCTGAGGCCCAGTACTTC
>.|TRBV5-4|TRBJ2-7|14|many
CASSYASLRHEQYF
TGTGCCAGCAGCTACGCGAGCCTACGCCACGAGCAGTACTTC
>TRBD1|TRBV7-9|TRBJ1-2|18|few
CASSSGTGLFPRSDGYTF
TGTGCCAGCAGCTCCGGGACAGGGCTTTTTCCACGATCCGATGGCTACACCTTC
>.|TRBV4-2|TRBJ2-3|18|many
CASSHPVGGRGLTDTQYF
TGTGCCAGCAGCCACCCTGTTGGGGGGCGGGGGCTCACAGATACGCAGTATTTT
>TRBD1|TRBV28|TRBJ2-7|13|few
CATLWQGASEQYF
TGTGCCACCCTGTGGCAGGGGGCTTCCGAGCAGTACTTC
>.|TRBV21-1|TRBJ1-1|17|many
CASSKTGQGVRNTEAFF
TGTGCCAGCAGCAAAACGGGACAGGGGGTTCGGAACACTGAAGCTTTCTTT
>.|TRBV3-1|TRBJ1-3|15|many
CASSQDFGFGNTIYF
TGTGCCAGCAGCCAAGATTTTGGGTTCGGAAACACCATATATTTT
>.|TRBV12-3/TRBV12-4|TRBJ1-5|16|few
CASSLAGPPVSQPQHF
TGTGCCAGCAGTTTAGCCGGACCGCCTGTAAGTCAGCCCCAGCATTTT
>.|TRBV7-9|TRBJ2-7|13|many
CASSSSGGYEQYF
TGTGCCAGCAGCTCTAGTGGGGGCTACGAGCAGTACTTC
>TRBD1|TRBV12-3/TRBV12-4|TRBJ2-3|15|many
CASATGGRIPDTQYF
TGTGCCAGCGCAACAGGGGGCCGCATCCCAGATACGCAGTATTTT
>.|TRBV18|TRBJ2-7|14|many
CASSTSGRTYEQYF
TGTGCCAGCTCAACATCGGGACGGACCTACGAGCAGTACTTC
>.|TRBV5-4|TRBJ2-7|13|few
CASSQTGAYEQYF
TGTGCCAGCAGCCAAACGGGGGCTTACGAGCAGTACTTC
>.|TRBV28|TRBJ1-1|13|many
CASSFSVGTEAFF
TGTGCCAGCAGTTTTTCGGTGGGAACTGAAGCTTTCTTT
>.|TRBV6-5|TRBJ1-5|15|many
CASSYGDGSNQPQHF
TGTGCCAGCAGTTACGGGGATGGTAGCAATCAGCCCCAGCATTTT
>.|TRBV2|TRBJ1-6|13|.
CASSGRRGAPLHF
TGTGCCAGCAGTGGGCGGCGGGGTGCACCCCTCCACTTT
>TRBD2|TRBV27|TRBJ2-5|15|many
CASSFRLAGEETQYF
TGTGCCAGCAGTTTCCGACTAGCGGGGGAAGAGACCCAGTACTTC
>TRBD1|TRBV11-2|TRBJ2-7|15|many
CASSRPGTGTYEQYF
TGTGCCAGCAGCCGTCCCGGGACAGGGACTTACGAGCAGTACTTC
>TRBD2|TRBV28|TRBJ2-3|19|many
CASSNLPGLAGGPPDTQYF
TGTGCCAGCAGTAATCTCCCGGGACTAGCGGGGGGCCCCCCAGATACGCAGTATTTT
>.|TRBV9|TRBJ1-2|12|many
CASGLGQRGYTF
TGTGCCAGTGGCTTAGGGCAACGTGGCTACACCTTC
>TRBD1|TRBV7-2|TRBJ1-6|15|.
CASSPGQGRYSPLHF
TGTGCCAGCAGCCCCGGACAGGGACGTTATTCACCCCTCCACTTT
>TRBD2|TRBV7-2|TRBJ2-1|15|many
CASSFQAGAYNEQFF
TGTGCCAGCAGCTTCCAAGCGGGGGCCTACAATGAGCAGTTCTTC
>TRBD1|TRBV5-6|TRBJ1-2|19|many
CASRQRVAGGLHNLYGYTF
TGTGCCAGCAGGCAAAGAGTCGCAGGGGGCCTGCATAACTTATATGGCTACACCTTC
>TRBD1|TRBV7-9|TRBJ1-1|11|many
CAIQYRGEAFF
TGTGCCATCCAATACAGGGGTGAAGCTTTCTTT
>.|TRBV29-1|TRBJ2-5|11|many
CSVQGYETQYF
TGCAGCGTTCAGGGGTACGAGACCCAGTACTTC
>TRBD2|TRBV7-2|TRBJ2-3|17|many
CASSLSFSGGSPDTQYF
TGTGCCAGCAGCTTATCTTTTAGCGGGGGGAGCCCGGATACGCAGTATTTT
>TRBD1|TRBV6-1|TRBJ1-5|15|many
CASSQTGGGGQPQHF
TGTGCCAGCAGTCAAACAGGGGGTGGGGGTCAGCCCCAGCATTTT
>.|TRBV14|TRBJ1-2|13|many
CASSPAIGTGYTF
TGTGCCAGCAGCCCGGCAATAGGGACCGGCTACACCTTC
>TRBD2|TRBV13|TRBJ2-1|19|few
CASSTQPFTSGVTYNEQFF
TGTGCCAGCAGCACACAACCCTTTACTAGCGGGGTGACCTACAATGAGCAGTTCTTC
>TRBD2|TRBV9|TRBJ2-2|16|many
CASSVGGTSGPGELFF
TGTGCCAGCAGCGTAGGAGGGACTAGTGGTCCCGGGGAGCTGTTTTTT
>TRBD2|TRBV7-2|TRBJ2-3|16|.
CASSLASGGAEDTQYF
TGTGCCAGCAGCTTAGCTAGCGGGGGGGCCGAGGATACGCAGTATTTT
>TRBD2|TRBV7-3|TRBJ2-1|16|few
CASSSLAGSSYNEQFF
TGTGCCAGCAGCTCCCTAGCGGGTAGCTCCTACAATGAGCAGTTCTTC
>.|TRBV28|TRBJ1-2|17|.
CASRETGRTATNYGYTF
TGTGCCAGCAGAGAGACAGGCAGGACAGCCACTAACTATGGCTACACCTTC
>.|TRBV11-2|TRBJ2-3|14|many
CASSFLALTDTQYF
TGTGCCAGCAGCTTCCTCGCGTTAACAGATACGCAGTATTTT
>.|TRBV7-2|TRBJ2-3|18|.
CASSLEGRGRQWGNTQYF
TGTGCCAGCAGCTTAGAAGGTCGGGGCCGACAGTGGGGAAATACGCAGTATTTT
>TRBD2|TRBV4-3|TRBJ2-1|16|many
CASSQVVLAGHNEQFF
TGCGCCAGCAGCCAAGTTGTACTAGCGGGGCACAATGAGCAGTTCTTC
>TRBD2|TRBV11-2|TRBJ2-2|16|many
CASSYSTGGPTGELFF
TGTGCCAGCAGCTATAGCACGGGGGGGCCCACCGGGGAGCTGTTTTTT
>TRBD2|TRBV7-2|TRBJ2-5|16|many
CASSLGSSSGGETQYF
TGTGCCAGCAGCTTAGGCTCGAGTAGCGGGGGAGAGACCCAGTACTTC
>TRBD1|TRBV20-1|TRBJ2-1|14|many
CSARKQGAGNEQFF
TGCAGTGCTAGGAAGCAGGGGGCAGGGAATGAGCAGTTCTTC
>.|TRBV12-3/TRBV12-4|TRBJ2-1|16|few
CASSLRGEKLDNEQFF
TGTGCCAGCAGTTTGAGGGGGGAAAAATTAGATAATGAGCAGTTCTTC
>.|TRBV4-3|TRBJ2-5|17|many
CASSQELRGGDQETQYF
TGCGCCAGCAGCCAAGAACTTAGGGGAGGCGACCAAGAGACCCAGTACTTC
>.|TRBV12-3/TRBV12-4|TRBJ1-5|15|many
CASSLGGGTLEPQHF
TGTGCCAGCAGCCTTGGGGGGGGGACCCTTGAGCCCCAGCATTTT
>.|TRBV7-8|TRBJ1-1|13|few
CATDAQVSSEAFF
TGTGCCACCGACGCACAGGTATCATCTGAAGCTTTCTTT
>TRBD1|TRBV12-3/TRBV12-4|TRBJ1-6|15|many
CASSPEGQGVSPLHF
TGTGCCAGCAGTCCAGAGGGACAGGGGGTCTCACCCCTCCACTTT
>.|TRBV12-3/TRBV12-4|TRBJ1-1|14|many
CASSLRGVNTEAFF
TGTGCCAGCAGCCTCCGGGGGGTGAACACTGAAGCTTTCTTT
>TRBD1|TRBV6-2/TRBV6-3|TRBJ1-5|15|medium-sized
CASSYPGQETQPQHF
TGTGCCAGCAGTTATCCGGGACAGGAAACCCAGCCCCAGCATTTT